The rows below give T cell receptor beta chains drawn from one sample of a study of radiotherapy plus CTLA-4 blockade in lung cancer. TCRdb's copy holds only in-frame clones and misses some; the assay was immunoSEQ multiplex PCR. Of 25,000 to 35,000 clones listed, about 70% are singletons. This specimen consisted of peripheral blood, obtained from a patient treated with radiotherapy plus ipilimumab. These receptors all stem from a human donor with non-small cell lung cancer whose response to radiotherapy plus ipilimumab could not be evaluated. Both conserved end residues are part of each CDR3. Fields, in order: V gene, J gene, D gene, clone size, CDR3 protein, CDR3 DNA. D genes are given only for firm matches. Not every row has a clone size; where given, it reads once, few, many or a size class.

TRBV10-3	TRBJ2-7	TRBD2	medium-sized	CAISEPRGLAGAKQYF	TGTGCCATCAGTGAGCCCAGAGGACTAGCGGGAGCTAAGCAGTACTTC
TRBV11-2	TRBJ2-7	TRBD2	NA	CASSLASGRVDEQYF	TGTGCCAGCAGCTTAGCCAGCGGGAGAGTTGACGAGCAGTACTTC
TRBV7-8	TRBJ2-1	TRBD2	NA	CASSLRAGGPPTFF	TGTGCCAGCAGCTTAAGGGCGGGAGGTCCCCCCACGTTCTTC
TRBV21-1	TRBJ1-1	NA	NA	CASSKSWELLTGTAHTEAFF	TGTGCCAGCAGCAAAAGTTGGGAATTACTCACCGGGACAGCGCACACTGAAGCTTTCTTT
TRBV4-3	TRBJ2-7	TRBD1	NA	CASSRIPGQGYEQYF	TGCGCCAGCAGCCGCATCCCGGGACAGGGGTACGAGCAGTACTTC
TRBV5-1	TRBJ1-2	TRBD1	NA	CASSHDRGDYGYTF	TGCGCCAGCAGCCACGACAGGGGAGACTATGGCTACACCTTC
TRBV9	TRBJ2-1	TRBD2	NA	CASSVGTSGPPYNEQFF	TGTGCCAGCAGCGTTGGGACTAGCGGACCCCCCTACAATGAGCAGTTCTTC
TRBV5-6	TRBJ2-5	NA	few	CASSQRHAAETQYF	TGTGCCAGCAGCCAGAGGCATGCCGCAGAGACCCAGTACTTC
TRBV9	TRBJ2-7	TRBD2	NA	CASSVVSAGAIYEQYF	TGTGCCAGCAGCGTAGTTTCTGCGGGAGCCATTTACGAGCAGTACTTC
TRBV6-6	TRBJ1-2	NA	NA	CAIRIQEGTYTF	TGTGCCATCAGGATACAGGAGGGCACCTACACCTTC
TRBV25-1	TRBJ2-3	TRBD1	NA	CASSVGTGGMTDTQYF	TGTGCCAGCAGTGTCGGGACAGGGGGCATGACAGATACGCAGTATTTT
TRBV6-5	TRBJ2-7	NA	NA	CASTRARSSYEQYF	TGTGCCAGCACGAGGGCCCGAAGCTCCTACGAGCAGTACTTC
TRBV15	TRBJ1-2	NA	few	CATSPPGTASFGGYTF	TGTGCCACCAGCCCACCCGGGACTGCCAGTTTCGGTGGCTACACCTTC
TRBV21-1	TRBJ1-5	NA	NA	CASSCRDRGIRPQHF	TGTGCCAGCAGCTGCCGGGACAGGGGGATTCGGCCCCAGCATTTT
TRBV7-2	TRBJ2-3	NA	NA	CASSLGLAQYF	TGTGCCAGCAGCTTAGGGCTAGCGCAGTATTTT
TRBV21-1	TRBJ2-7	NA	few	CASSKGAGQGCYEQYF	TGTGCCAGCAGCAAAGGGGCGGGACAGGGGTGCTACGAGCAGTACTTC
TRBV2	TRBJ2-1	NA	NA	CASSGQVYNEQFF	TGTGCCAGCAGTGGACAGGTCTACAATGAGCAGTTCTTC
TRBV2	TRBJ2-1	NA	few	CASNPRKVDEQFF	TGTGCCAGCAACCCTAGAAAGGTTGATGAGCAGTTCTTC
TRBV7-2	TRBJ2-3	NA	NA	CASSLGRAPGDTQYF	TGTGCCAGCAGCTTAGGGCGCGCCCCCGGGGATACGCAGTATTTT
TRBV18	TRBJ1-2	NA	once	CASSPPNRARYGYTF	TGTGCCAGCTCACCACCGAACAGGGCGCGGTATGGCTACACCTTC
TRBV15	TRBJ1-4	NA	NA	CATSSSTGPNEKLFF	TGTGCCACCAGCTCCTCCACAGGGCCTAATGAAAAACTGTTTTTT
TRBV7-2	TRBJ2-7	TRBD2	NA	CASSPQRESYEQYF	TGTGCCAGCAGCCCCCAGCGGGAGAGCTACGAGCAGTACTTC
TRBV19	TRBJ1-2	NA	NA	CASGPEALGGYTF	TGTGCCAGCGGCCCGGAGGCCCTGGGGGGCTACACCTTC
TRBV10-3	TRBJ2-5	NA	few	CAISEGLAGLGGQETQYF	TGTGCCATCAGTGAGGGATTGGCGGGACTGGGTGGACAAGAGACCCAGTACTTC
TRBV5-6	TRBJ1-2	NA	NA	CASSHKVTGRGYTF	TGTGCCAGCAGCCATAAAGTCACAGGGAGAGGCTACACCTTC
TRBV7-2	TRBJ1-2	NA	NA	CASSSGEIYGYTF	TGTGCCAGCAGCTCTGGGGAGATCTATGGCTACACCTTC
TRBV9	TRBJ2-1	TRBD2	once	CASSVGLAEYNEQFF	TGTGCCAGCAGCGTGGGACTAGCGGAGTACAATGAGCAGTTCTTC
TRBV10-3	TRBJ2-7	TRBD1	NA	CAISESTDRRYEQYF	TGTGCCATCAGTGAGTCGACGGACAGGAGATACGAGCAGTACTTC
TRBV6-5	TRBJ1-5	NA	NA	CASSPGQFSVLPQHF	TGTGCCAGCAGCCCAGGACAGTTTTCGGTGCTGCCCCAGCATTTT
TRBV6-5	TRBJ1-2	TRBD1	NA	CASSRGTADYGYTF	TGTGCCAGCAGTCGTGGGACAGCCGACTATGGCTACACCTTC
TRBV10-2	TRBJ1-1	TRBD1	NA	CASSVTGQGAGTEAFF	TGCGCCAGCAGTGTGACAGGACAGGGGGCCGGCACTGAAGCTTTCTTT
TRBV11-1	TRBJ2-5	NA	few	CASSPGRAQYF	TGTGCCAGCAGCCCCGGCCGGGCCCAGTACTTC
TRBV15	TRBJ2-5	TRBD2	NA	CATSRLTSGRARETQYF	TGTGCCACCAGCAGACTGACTAGCGGGAGGGCCCGAGAGACCCAGTACTTC
TRBV11-2	TRBJ2-7	NA	NA	CASSTGISSYEQYF	TGTGCCAGCAGCACCGGGATCAGCTCCTACGAGCAGTACTTC
TRBV5-1	TRBJ1-4	NA	few	CASTTGRGEKLFF	TGCGCCAGCACTACAGGGCGGGGGGAAAAACTGTTTTTT
TRBV19	TRBJ1-5	NA	NA	CASTRDRNQPQHF	TGTGCCAGTACCAGAGACAGAAATCAGCCCCAGCATTTT
TRBV25-1	TRBJ2-2	TRBD1	NA	CASRDRAANTGELFF	TGTGCCAGCAGAGACAGGGCGGCGAACACCGGGGAGCTGTTTTTT
TRBV5-1	TRBJ2-5	NA	NA	CASKKSQGRQETQYF	TGCGCCAGCAAAAAGTCCCAGGGCCGCCAAGAGACCCAGTACTTC
TRBV5-1	TRBJ2-1	TRBD2	NA	CASRAPSGVTYNEQFF	TGCGCCAGCAGGGCTCCTAGCGGAGTTACATACAATGAGCAGTTCTTC
TRBV7-6	TRBJ2-4	NA	few	CASSPSLGIIQYF	TGTGCCAGCAGCCCCAGCCTAGGCATCATTCAGTACTTC
TRBV5-4	TRBJ2-5	NA	few	CASTDRESGQKETQYF	TGTGCCAGCACCGATCGCGAATCGGGTCAAAAAGAGACCCAGTACTTC
TRBV2	TRBJ2-3	TRBD2	NA	CASRPRGGTLTDTQYF	TGTGCCAGCAGACCACGGGGGGGAACCCTCACAGATACGCAGTATTTT
TRBV6-5	TRBJ1-2	TRBD1	NA	CASSERTGSYGYTF	TGTGCCAGCAGTGAAAGGACAGGAAGCTATGGCTACACCTTC
TRBV25-1	TRBJ1-2	TRBD1	NA	CATSRDRDHLFYGYTF	TGTGCCACCTCCCGGGACAGGGATCACCTTTTCTATGGCTACACCTTC
TRBV6-5	TRBJ1-1	NA	NA	CASSYEQTAEAFF	TGTGCCAGCAGTTACGAACAGACAGCCGAAGCTTTCTTT
TRBV27	TRBJ2-1	TRBD1	few	CASSSPDRVLNEQFF	TGTGCCAGCAGTTCCCCGGACAGGGTTCTAAATGAGCAGTTCTTC
TRBV4-2	TRBJ2-7	TRBD1	NA	CASSPGQGNEQYF	TGTGCCAGCAGCCCGGGACAGGGGAACGAGCAGTACTTC
TRBV1	TRBJ2-2	NA	NA	CTSSEHTLGGVDTGELFF	TGCACCAGCAGTGAACACACGTTAGGAGGCGTCGACACCGGGGAGCTGTTTTTT
TRBV5-1	TRBJ2-2	TRBD2	NA	CASSPPLAGNTGELFF	TGCGCCAGCAGCCCACCACTAGCGGGGAACACCGGGGAGCTGTTTTTT
TRBV5-5	TRBJ2-7	TRBD1	NA	CASSFYGQGGEQYF	TGTGCCAGCAGCTTTTACGGACAGGGTGGCGAGCAGTACTTC
TRBV4-1	TRBJ1-4	TRBD1	NA	CASSQGDRDHEKLFF	TGCGCCAGCAGCCAAGGGGACAGGGATCATGAAAAACTGTTTTTT
TRBV5-4	TRBJ1-4	NA	few	CASSLQGREKLFF	TGTGCCAGCAGCTTACAGGGTCGGGAAAAACTGTTTTTT
TRBV5-4	TRBJ2-1	NA	NA	CASSLVGSVPYNEQFF	TGTGCCAGCAGCTTGGTCGGGAGTGTACCCTACAATGAGCAGTTCTTC
TRBV5-1	TRBJ2-7	TRBD2	NA	CASSLGLAESYEQYF	TGCGCCAGCAGCTTGGGACTAGCGGAATCCTACGAGCAGTACTTC
TRBV2	TRBJ1-1	NA	NA	CASRRDQNTEAFF	TGTGCCAGCAGGCGGGACCAGAACACTGAAGCTTTCTTT
TRBV7-2	TRBJ2-7	NA	NA	CASSKSGGGSYEQYF	TGTGCCAGCAGCAAAAGCGGAGGGGGCTCCTACGAGCAGTACTTC
TRBV5-4	TRBJ1-2	TRBD1	NA	CASSSDKGADYGYTF	TGTGCCAGCAGCAGTGACAAGGGGGCAGACTATGGCTACACCTTC
TRBV27	TRBJ2-7	NA	NA	CASSSSGYEQYF	TGTGCCAGCAGTAGTTCAGGGTACGAGCAGTACTTC
TRBV15	TRBJ2-5	TRBD2	NA	CATSRVAGGSETQYF	TGTGCCACCAGCAGAGTCGCGGGGGGGAGCGAGACCCAGTACTTC